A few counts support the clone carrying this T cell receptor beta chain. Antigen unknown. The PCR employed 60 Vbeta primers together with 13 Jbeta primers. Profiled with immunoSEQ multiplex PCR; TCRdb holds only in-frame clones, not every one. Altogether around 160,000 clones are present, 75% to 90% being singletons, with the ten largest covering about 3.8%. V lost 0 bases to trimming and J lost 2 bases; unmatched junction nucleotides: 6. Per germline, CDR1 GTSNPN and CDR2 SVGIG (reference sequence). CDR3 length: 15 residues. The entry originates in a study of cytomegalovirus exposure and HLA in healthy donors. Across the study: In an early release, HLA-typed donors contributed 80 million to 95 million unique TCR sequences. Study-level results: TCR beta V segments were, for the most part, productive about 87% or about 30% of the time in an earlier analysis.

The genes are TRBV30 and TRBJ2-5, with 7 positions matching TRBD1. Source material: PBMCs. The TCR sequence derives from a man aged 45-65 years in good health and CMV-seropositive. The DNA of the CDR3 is TGTGCCTGGAGTGTACTAGGGGGCTGGCAAGAGACCCAGTACTTC. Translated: CAWSVLGGWQETQYF.